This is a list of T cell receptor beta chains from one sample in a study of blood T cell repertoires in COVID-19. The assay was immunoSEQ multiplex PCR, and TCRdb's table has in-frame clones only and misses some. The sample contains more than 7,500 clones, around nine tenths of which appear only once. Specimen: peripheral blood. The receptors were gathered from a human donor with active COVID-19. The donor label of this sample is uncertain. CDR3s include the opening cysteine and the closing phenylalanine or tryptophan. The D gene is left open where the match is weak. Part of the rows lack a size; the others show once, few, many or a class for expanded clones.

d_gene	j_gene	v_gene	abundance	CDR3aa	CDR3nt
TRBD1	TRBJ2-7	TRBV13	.	CASSTWTGRYEQYF	TGTGCCAGCAGCACCTGGACAGGGCGTTACGAGCAGTACTTC
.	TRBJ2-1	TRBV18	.	CASSPLSNNEQFF	TGTGCCAGCTCACCACTGAGTAACAATGAGCAGTTCTTC
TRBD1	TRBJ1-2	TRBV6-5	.	CASHDRDVGYTF	TGTGCCAGCCATGACAGGGACGTTGGCTACACCTTC
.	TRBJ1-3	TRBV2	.	CALQTGRAWTGNTIYF	TGTGCCTTACAAACGGGCAGGGCTTGGACTGGAAACACCATATATTTT
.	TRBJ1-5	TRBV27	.	CASSLYASNQPQHF	TGTGCCAGCAGTTTATACGCGAGCAATCAGCCCCAGCATTTT
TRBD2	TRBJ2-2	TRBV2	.	CASSPSGRNTGELFF	TGTGCCAGCAGTCCTAGCGGGAGGAACACCGGGGAGCTGTTTTTT
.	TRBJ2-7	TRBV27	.	CASSSPGGEQYF	TGTGCCAGCAGTTCCCCGGGTGGCGAGCAGTACTTC
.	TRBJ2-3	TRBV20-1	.	CSASEDSYTQYF	TGCAGTGCTAGTGAGGACTCTTATACGCAGTATTTT
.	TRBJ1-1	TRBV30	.	CAWRYRTVANTEAFF	TGTGCCTGGCGGTATCGGACAGTGGCGAACACTGAAGCTTTCTTT
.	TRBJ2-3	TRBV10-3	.	CAINGDSSTDTQYF	TGTGCCATCAACGGGGATTCTAGCACAGATACGCAGTATTTT
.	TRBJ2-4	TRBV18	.	CASSPRPEDKNIQYF	TGTGCCAGCTCACCAAGGCCAGAGGACAAAAACATTCAGTACTTC
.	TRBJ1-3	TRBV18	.	CASSRTVSSGNTIYF	TGTGCCAGCTCCCGTACAGTTTCCTCTGGAAACACCATATATTTT
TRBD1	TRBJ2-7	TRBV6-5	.	CASSWTGRGEQYF	TGTGCCAGCAGTTGGACAGGGAGAGGCGAGCAGTACTTC
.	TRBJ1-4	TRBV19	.	CASSLDIGSEKLFF	TGTGCCAGTAGTCTCGACATAGGTAGTGAAAAACTGTTTTTT
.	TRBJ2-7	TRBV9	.	CASSAQGSEQYF	TGTGCCAGCAGCGCGCAGGGTTCCGAGCAGTACTTC
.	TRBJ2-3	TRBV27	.	CASSLSAGNTDTQYF	TGTGCCAGCAGTTTGTCTGCGGGAAACACAGATACGCAGTATTTT
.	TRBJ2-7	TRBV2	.	CASSPNSYEQYF	TGTGCCAGCAGTCCTAACTCCTACGAGCAGTACTTC
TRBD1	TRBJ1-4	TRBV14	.	CASSQSYSPGQGIISGKLFF	TGTGCCAGCAGCCAATCCTACTCCCCGGGACAGGGGATAATTTCGGGAAAACTGTTTTTT
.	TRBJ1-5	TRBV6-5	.	CASSSDRIPKSQHF	TGTGCCAGCAGCTCTGACAGGATCCCAAAGTCCCAGCATTTT
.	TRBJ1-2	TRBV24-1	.	CATSDRVGYGYTF	TGTGCCACCAGTGACCGGGTGGGCTATGGCTACACCTTC
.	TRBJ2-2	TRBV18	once	CASSPLRAGGELFF	TGTGCCAGCTCACCACTGAGGGCAGGCGGGGAGCTGTTTTTT
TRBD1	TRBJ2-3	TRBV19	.	CASSIGSGTGKRDTQYF	TGTGCCAGTAGTATAGGGTCAGGGACAGGTAAACGTGATACGCAGTATTTT
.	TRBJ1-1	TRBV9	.	CASSAGGDGSEAFF	TGTGCCAGCAGCGCGGGCGGGGATGGGTCTGAAGCTTTCTTT